The rows below give T cell receptor beta chains drawn from one sample of a study of cytomegalovirus exposure and HLA in healthy donors. Generated by immunoSEQ multiplex PCR, the TCRdb table keeps only in-frame clones and is missing some. The data show about 220,000 clones, over 60% seen once. The sample comprised PBMCs. The receptors were sampled from a male donor in good health and CMV-seronegative. Each CDR3 is given with its conserved first and last residue.

cdr3_aa: CASSAGRNTEAFF; v_call: TRBV2
cdr3_aa: CASSNRYTDTQYF; v_call: TRBV18
cdr3_aa: CASSLGGGETQYF; v_call: TRBV5-6
cdr3_aa: CASSQVSGGARETQYF; v_call: TRBV4-2
cdr3_aa: CASTTGSNSNQPQHF; v_call: TRBV28
cdr3_aa: CASTIADTNTGELFF; v_call: TRBV10-1
cdr3_aa: CAISAILGGGSYNEQFF; v_call: TRBV10-3
cdr3_aa: CASILVGQGTSSYNSPLHF; v_call: TRBV12-5
cdr3_aa: CASSSDRGLYEQYF; v_call: TRBV6-5
cdr3_aa: CASNDRGLNTGELFF; v_call: TRBV6-1
cdr3_aa: CASSTGGNQPQHF; v_call: TRBV6-6
cdr3_aa: CASSLVGTGIETQYF; v_call: TRBV7-8
cdr3_aa: CASSLVAGSSSYEQYF; v_call: TRBV7-9
cdr3_aa: CAWKGVDRETQYF; v_call: TRBV30
cdr3_aa: CASSSHRGTGELFF; v_call: TRBV7-3
cdr3_aa: CASNRDMYQETQYF; v_call: TRBV2
cdr3_aa: CAWSVPRGREKLFF; v_call: TRBV30
cdr3_aa: CASSLAGRMYEQYF; v_call: TRBV5-1
cdr3_aa: CASSPSGAHSGNTIYF; v_call: TRBV7-2
cdr3_aa: CASSATGETYEQYF; v_call: TRBV19
cdr3_aa: CSVTTGMNTEAFF; v_call: TRBV29-1
cdr3_aa: CAWSVYGFLGGYTF; v_call: TRBV30
cdr3_aa: CASSFQPLAGGQETQYF; v_call: TRBV27
cdr3_aa: CASSMAPGRGHF; v_call: TRBV19
cdr3_aa: CASSLDGQKNTEAFF; v_call: TRBV11-3
cdr3_aa: CASSLLRGTVHEQYF; v_call: TRBV27
cdr3_aa: CSSSLVRGGPYEQYF; v_call: TRBV7-9
cdr3_aa: CAISEPTGPDTQYF; v_call: TRBV10-3
cdr3_aa: CASSLFSMAGSYEQYF; v_call: TRBV28
cdr3_aa: CASSLEGARDQPQHF; v_call: TRBV7-2
cdr3_aa: CATSSDRETGELFF; v_call: TRBV15
cdr3_aa: CASSKQGSGNTIYF; v_call: TRBV9
cdr3_aa: CASSLVRTGSEQYF; v_call: TRBV7-6
cdr3_aa: CASSLFTTSRGQVNEQYF; v_call: TRBV28
cdr3_aa: CASSPGQGWQPQHF; v_call: TRBV7-2
cdr3_aa: CASSFVTGGSGAEQYF; v_call: TRBV28
cdr3_aa: CAISAGTANTEAFF; v_call: TRBV10-3
cdr3_aa: CSVASGFYGYTF; v_call: TRBV29-1
cdr3_aa: CASSQDMASGYGYTF; v_call: TRBV14
cdr3_aa: CASSGVRSPGNTIYF; v_call: TRBV6-1
cdr3_aa: CASSSGADRDTQYF; v_call: TRBV5-8
cdr3_aa: CASSRTSGLYEQYF; v_call: TRBV6-1
cdr3_aa: CASSEQGSTDTQYF; v_call: TRBV6-4
cdr3_aa: CASSPGQGYGYTF; v_call: TRBV7-3
cdr3_aa: CASSLQGNYDEQFF; v_call: TRBV4-3
cdr3_aa: CASSQYYNEQFF; v_call: TRBV19
cdr3_aa: CAISDPQSGDQPQHF; v_call: TRBV10-3
cdr3_aa: CASSPGTVTYEQYF; v_call: TRBV7-9
cdr3_aa: CAISEWLTSEETQYF; v_call: TRBV10-3
cdr3_aa: CASKRTGEAFYSNQPQHF; v_call: TRBV27
cdr3_aa: CASSQDRRAYLETQYF; v_call: TRBV4-1
cdr3_aa: CASSFGTAYEQYF; v_call: TRBV7-3
cdr3_aa: CASSLGRGDTIYF; v_call: TRBV7-2
cdr3_aa: CASSPRVGGNTEAFF; v_call: TRBV18
cdr3_aa: CASSWSERGGSYEQYF; v_call: TRBV4-3
cdr3_aa: CASSRRGEETQYF; v_call: TRBV5-1
cdr3_aa: CASGNTGQGFSYGYTF; v_call: TRBV27